This is a list of T cell receptor beta chains from one sample in a study of T cell changes during pregnancy in multiple sclerosis. Using immunoSEQ multiplex PCR, the repertoire was profiled, and TCRdb retains in-frame clones only, with some absent. The sample contains roughly 87,000 clones, over 80% of which appear only once. Material: PBMCs, obtained in the first trimester of pregnancy. The receptor source for this set is a female donor in good health, serving as a control in a pregnancy study. Some clones in this sample may be carry-over from other donors' samples. CDR3s include the opening cysteine and the closing phenylalanine or tryptophan. A D gene is named only where the DNA matches it firmly.

V gene,D gene,J gene,CDR3 DNA,CDR3 protein
TRBV5-1,TRBD2,TRBJ2-7,TGCGCCAGCAGTTTTCCGGGAGGGTACGAGCAGTACTTC,CASSFPGGYEQYF
TRBV2,NA,TRBJ2-1,TGTGCCAGCAGTCGTATCCTTGAGCAGTTCTTC,CASSRILEQFF
TRBV5-1,NA,TRBJ2-3,TGCGCCAGCAGCTTGAGACCCGGGAGCACAGATACGCAGTATTTT,CASSLRPGSTDTQYF
TRBV5-4,NA,TRBJ2-3,TGTGCCAGCAGCTTGGGTGCGGGAAGCACAGATACGCAGTATTTT,CASSLGAGSTDTQYF
TRBV27,NA,TRBJ2-1,TGTGCCAGCAGCTCCCCGCAGGGAAAGGACAATGAGCAGTTCTTC,CASSSPQGKDNEQFF
TRBV5-5,NA,TRBJ2-3,TGTGCCAGCAGCCAGAGAGGGGGGGCTCCAGATACGCAGTATTTT,CASSQRGGAPDTQYF
TRBV28,NA,TRBJ2-2,TGTGCCAGCAGTAGAGATCTCCGGACAGTCCATACGAACACCGGGGAGCTGTTTTTT,CASSRDLRTVHTNTGELFF
TRBV19,TRBD1,TRBJ1-5,TGTGCCAGTAGTACCTCAGGGGGTGGCAATCAGCCCCAGCATTTT,CASSTSGGGNQPQHF
TRBV7-8,TRBD2,TRBJ2-7,TGTGCCAGCAGCTTCCCGCGGACTAGCGGGAACTACGAGCAGTACTTC,CASSFPRTSGNYEQYF
TRBV4-1,TRBD1,TRBJ1-4,TGCGCCAGCAGCCGTTCGATTTTACAGGGGCCGAAAGAAAAACTGTTTTTT,CASSRSILQGPKEKLFF
TRBV4-2,NA,TRBJ2-3,TGTGCCAGCAGCCAAGATGAGGCTTCGGGCACAGATACGCAGTATTTT,CASSQDEASGTDTQYF